These 21 T cell receptor beta chains were all obtained from the same sample, sequenced in a study of blood T cells in healthy people across ages. For the second PCR, which ran for about 7 to 11 cycles, a sample-barcoded 5' primer and a J-beta primer mix were used. Via MiXCR, TCRdb re-called the 5' RACE reads, giving one row per CDR3 protein. The data contain some 1.5 million distinct CDR3 sequences, about 30% of them seen just once; the ten biggest clones take up roughly 8%. The material sequenced was blood. These receptors all come from a woman in her twenties or thirties in good health.

The chain uses TRBV5-5 and TRBJ2-5, with D tentatively TRBD1 or TRBD2 (7 bases each). Deletions cut 0 bases from V and 11 bases from J, with 20 bases between. Germline-derived CDR1 and CDR2 are SGHKS and YYEKEE (reference sequence). The length of the CDR3 is 15 residues. CDR3 residues: CASSLVPGGGHEQYF. CDR3 nucleotide sequence: TGTGCCAGCAGCTTGGTGCCAGGGGGGGGGCATGAGCAGTACTTC.

Details on this clonotype: A far bigger clonotype differs at one base, so this is likely a read error. The CDR3 does not close with the conserved phenylalanine or tryptophan, likely indicating a read error. For the CDR3, the DNA is TGCGCCAGCAGTGAAACGGATACGCAGTATTGT. This codes for CASSETDTQYC. The V call is TRBV10-1, the J call TRBJ2-3, with D unresolved. This CDR3 has 11 residues. Germline V gives CDR1 WNHNN, CDR2 SYGVQD (reference sequence). The germline V and J ends were trimmed by 3 bases and 6 bases, with 4 bases remaining between them.

The CDR3 region is CASSQTFDTQYF. The CDR3 region has the DNA TGTGCCAGCAGCCAAACATTCGATACGCAGTATTTT. The chain joins TRBV14 to TRBJ2-3; D unresolved. Germline V gene sequence: CDR1 SGHDN, CDR2 FVKESK. This CDR3 is built from 12 residues. Deletions cut 2 bases from V and 6 bases from J, with 6 bases between.

This clonotype was detected only a few times. The gene calls are TRBV7-2 and TRBJ2-2; 11 bases fit TRBD1. This CDR3 has 17 residues. V gave up 2 bases and J gave up 8 bases; unmatched junction bases: 10. Germline CDR1 and CDR2: SGHTA and FQGNSA. CDR3: CASSLLARGQGAGELFF. In DNA, the CDR3 is TGTGCCAGCAGCTTATTAGCTCGAGGACAGGGGGCAGGGGAGCTGTTTTTT. Full variable domain (missing parts from reference TRBV7-2 and TRBJ2-2): GAGVSQSPSNKVTEKGKDVELRCDPISGHTALYWYRQSLGQGLEFLIYFQGNSAPDKSGLPSDRFSAERTGGSVSTLTIQRTQQEDSAVYLCASSLLARGQGAGELFFGEGSRLTVL.

There are a few counts of this clonotype. The J gene is TRBJ2-4, the V gene TRBV14; D gene unclear. Germline V gives CDR1 SGHDN, CDR2 FVKESK. CDR3 length equals 13 residues. The V and J ends lost 4 bases and 5 bases respectively, with 9 bases between them. The CDR3 nucleotides are TGTGCCAGCAGCCGAGAGGTTCAAAACATTCAGTACTTC. This encodes CASSREVQNIQYF.

This clonotype was seen a handful of times. The chain combines TRBV29-1 with TRBJ1-1; D unclear. CDR1 and CDR2 (germline): SQVTM, ANQGSEA. The CDR3 runs to 13 residues. The germline V and J ends were trimmed by 4 bases and 1 base, with 10 bases remaining between them. In DNA form, the CDR3 reads TGCAGCGTTGGGCCTAGGCAGAACACTGAAGCTTTCTTT. Residues: CSVGPRQNTEAFF.

J is TRBJ2-2 and V is TRBV2; 7 nucleotides align to TRBD1. Losses at the gene ends were 4 bases for V and 0 bases for J; bases not matched to a gene: 2. The CDR3 extends over 15 amino acids. Per germline, CDR1 SNHLY and CDR2 FYNNEI. Here the CDR3 DNA reads TGTGCCAGCAGTGTGAGGGGGCCGAACACCGGGGAGCTGTTTTTT. It is translated as CASSVRGPNTGELFF.

The genes are TRBV2 and TRBJ2-1; D gene unclear. The CDR3 is 15 amino acids. The V gene lost 6 bases and the J gene lost 0 bases, with 12 bases spanning the gap. The germline V gene has CDR1 SNHLY and CDR2 FYNNEI. CDR3 amino acids: CASRDSSSSYNEQFF. CDR3 nucleotide sequence: TGTGCCAGCAGAGACTCGTCCAGCTCCTACAATGAGCAGTTCTTC.

This clonotype was seen ten or more times. The chain uses TRBV7-2 and TRBJ2-7; D is perhaps TRBD1 (6 bases). The V gene lost 3 bases and the J gene lost 3 bases, with 9 bases spanning the gap. The CDR3 loop spans 13 amino acids. Germline V gene lookup returns CDR1 SGHTA and CDR2 FQGNSA. CDR3 in amino acids: CASSFGQLYEQYF. In nucleotides, the CDR3 is TGTGCCAGCAGCTTCGGACAGCTCTACGAGCAGTACTTC.

The chain recombines TRBV7-9 with TRBJ2-5; 7 bases agree with TRBD2. The CDR3 consists of 15 residues. CDR1 is SEHNR, CDR2 FQNEAQ, per germline (reference sequence). With 4 bases clipped from V and 4 bases from J, the junction kept 9 bases outside the gene matches. As DNA, the CDR3 is TGTGCCAGCAGCTCCGACGGGGGGACCGGAGAGACCCAGTACTTC. It yields the protein CASSSDGGTGETQYF.

This clonotype was recorded at least ten times. This rearrangement joins TRBV25-1 to TRBJ2-7; D not certain. Trimming cost V 3 bases and J 1 base, with 7 bases left between them. CDR1 and CDR2 from the germline V gene are MGHDK and SYGVNS. The CDR3 sequence is 13 residues long. In DNA, the CDR3 is TGTGCCAGCAGTGACCAGTCATCCTACGAGCAGTACTTC. Its translation: CASSDQSSYEQYF.

The chain couples TRBV20-1 to TRBJ2-5, with 7 bases aligning to TRBD1. V trimming: 8 bases; J trimming: 5 bases; junction bases outside the gene matches: 8. Germline-derived CDR1 and CDR2 are DFQATT and SNEGSKA (reference sequence). This CDR3 is 12 amino acids long. In DNA form, the CDR3 reads TGCAGTTCGAGGACAGGAAAGGAGACCCAGTACTTC. Its translation is CSSRTGKETQYF.

This clonotype turned up a few times. V gene TRBV7-2 combines with J gene TRBJ2-5; maybe TRBD2 (5 bases). The ends were cut back, 5 bases at V and 4 bases at J, with 20 bases in the middle. Germline V gives CDR1 SGHTA, CDR2 FQGNSA. The CDR3 is 16 amino acids. The CDR3 sequence is CASSPSLRRVGETQYF. In DNA, the CDR3 is TGTGCCAGCAGCCCGAGTTTAAGGCGGGTGGGAGAGACCCAGTACTTC.

This clonotype showed up many times. The gene calls are TRBV29-1 and TRBJ2-7; D gene unclear. CDR1 and CDR2 from the germline V gene are SQVTM and ANQGSEA. This CDR3 is built from 13 residues. Trimming cost V 3 bases and J 0 bases, with 9 bases left between them. CDR3 nucleotide sequence: TGCAGCGTTGAGTCGGTCGGCTCCTACGAGCAGTACTTC. Its protein product is CSVESVGSYEQYF.

The chain employs TRBV29-1 and TRBJ2-1; TRBD1 matches 11 bases. Trimming cost V 6 bases and J 7 bases; bases outside gene matches: 8. The CDR3 is 14 amino acids. Germline V gene lookup returns CDR1 SQVTM and CDR2 ANQGSEA. The DNA for the CDR3 is TGCAGCGTAGGACCCTGGGACAGGGGGAATGAGCAGTTCTTC. It is translated as CSVGPWDRGNEQFF.

A remark on this clonotype: A read error is possible here, since a much larger clone lies one base away. This chain links TRBV29-1 with TRBJ2-7; tentatively, D is TRBD2 (5 bases). The V end lost 8 bases, the J end lost 2 bases, and 13 bases lay between the germline ends. The CDR3 runs to 12 residues. Germline V gene sequence: CDR1 SQVTM, CDR2 ANQGSEA. The CDR3 region is CSSTATTYEQYF. In DNA form, the CDR3 reads TGCAGCTCAACGGCGACTACCTACGAGCAGTACTTC.

The rearrangement links TRBV19 to TRBJ2-7; no clear D gene. The J call is uncertain, as TRBJ2-5 better fits the DNA end. This CDR3 contains 14 residues. Germline V gene sequence: CDR1 LNHDA, CDR2 SQIVND (reference sequence). The CDR3, as DNA: TGTGCCAGTAGCCCTAGACCGCCGGGAGAGACCCAGTACTTC. Protein sequence: CASSPRPPGETQYF.

The chain carries TRBV7-2 and TRBJ2-5; 8 nucleotides align to TRBD1. Trimming took 5 bases from V and 5 from J; bases not matched to a gene: 7. Germline V gene data show CDR1 as SGHTA and CDR2 as FQGNSA. The CDR3 totals 14 residues. For the CDR3, the DNA is TGTGCCAGCAGCGCCTACAGGGGGGCGGAGACCCAGTACTTC. This encodes CASSAYRGAETQYF. The full variable domain, its missing parts supplied by reference TRBV7-2 and TRBJ2-5, is GAGVSQSPSNKVTEKGKDVELRCDPISGHTALYWYRQSLGQGLEFLIYFQGNSAPDKSGLPSDRFSAERTGGSVSTLTIQRTQQEDSAVYLCASSAYRGAETQYFGPGTRLLVL.

The V gene is TRBV6-5, the J gene TRBJ2-1; 7 bases are shared with TRBD2. The CDR3 has 12 amino acids. Unmatched junction bases numbered 4, after V lost 6 bases and J lost 8 bases. Germline values: CDR1 MNHEY, CDR2 SVGAGI. The CDR3 nucleotides are TGTGCCAGCAGCATCACTAGCGATGAGCAGTTCTTC. Its translation is CASSITSDEQFF.

The chain couples TRBV20-1 to TRBJ1-1; 7 nucleotides line up with TRBD1. CDR3 length: 15 amino acids. Trimming cost V 1 base and J 4 bases; bases outside gene matches: 9. Germline CDR1 is DFQATT and CDR2 is SNEGSKA (reference sequence). The CDR3, as DNA: TGCAGTGCTAGAGCTACCAAGACAGGGAGCACTGAAGCTTTCTTT. This sequence encodes CSARATKTGSTEAFF.

The chain employs TRBV2 and TRBJ2-5, with D perhaps TRBD1 or TRBD2 (6 bases each). Germline V gene sequence: CDR1 SNHLY, CDR2 FYNNEI. The CDR3 runs to 13 residues. With 7 bases removed from V and 9 bases from J, the gap between germline ends came to 18 bases. The CDR3 DNA is TGTGCCAGCACCGGAGGGGGTTCCGGGCCCCAGTACTTC. Translating gives CASTGGGSGPQYF.